This T cell receptor (beta chain) was sequenced during a study of spatial heterogeneity in lung cancer. TCRdb called the 5' RACE reads again in MiXCR, with one record for every CDR3 protein. This sample yields around 110,000 distinct CDR3 sequences, of which 12% are seen a single time; approximately 16% belongs to the top ten. As for time point: blood at routine non-recurrence follow-up after resection. Sequencing was performed on whole RNA extracted from tumor and nontumor lung tissue, or from frozen PBMC, and the material was left unsorted. The CDR3 loop spans 16 amino acids. Germline CDR1 and CDR2: SGHRS and YFSETQ. V shed 1 base and J 5 bases; nucleotides not matched to a gene: 4.

This clonotype originated in a male donor with early-stage non-small cell lung cancer. The chain employs TRBV5-1 and TRBJ2-1; 12 bases agree with TRBD1. Specimen: PBMCs, collected at follow-up. The chain's CDR3 is CASSLRGQGANNEQFF. The CDR3 nucleotides are TGCGCCAGCAGCTTGAGGGGACAGGGGGCCAACAATGAGCAGTTCTTC.